This TCR beta chain is drawn from a study of cytomegalovirus exposure and HLA in healthy donors (dated by TCRdb to 2016 to 2017). At the level of the whole study: A later analysis indicated that the roughly 120 validation repertoires were generated on the platform also employed for the 650 to 850 repertoires of the first cohort. The aim of the study was to test whether cataloging public T cell receptors could identify signatures of past pathogen exposure. Besides the first cohort of approximately 710 subjects, a separate validation cohort made up of over 100 different subjects was used. To predict cytomegalovirus infection status, the study combined high-throughput TCR immunosequencing, statistical association of individual TCRs with disease status, and machine learning.

Looking up the germline V gene yields CDR1 MNHEY and CDR2 SVGAGI. V is pared back by 0 bases and J by 7 bases, with 16 bases lying between the germline termini. Its CDR3 holds 15 amino acids, cysteine through phenylalanine. Here the CDR3 DNA is all that survives: 45 bases in frame from base 1. Overall results and qualifications from the work: The study listed 150 to 200 TCR beta chains as associated with cytomegalovirus. In a later analysis, TCRs clustered in the first cohort were found to also tend to co-occur in the approximately 110 validation repertoires, with approximately 94% of cluster scores above 0. Cytomegalovirus status was reported to be diagnosed by the classifier with high specificity and sensitivity in both the original and validation cohorts. The authors suggested that the approach could potentially be generalized to other disease states and immunological phenotypes. In vitro tests confirmed that a few of the cytomegalovirus-associated TCR beta chains recognize cytomegalovirus antigens. Most TCR sequences were seen in very few donors, while some public TCRs were found in many individuals. A later analysis had no HLA typing for the validation cohort, so co-occurrence there was scored across all 120 repertoires.

The donors were included in the validation cohort of around 120 subjects, a group kept apart from the approximately 650-subject first cohort. As to this clone: Its antigen is still unknown. No base quality information exists; no much larger clone differs at one position.

The library was obtained by the immunoSEQ multiplex PCR assay. Processing in the source paper ran as follows. To diagnose cytomegalovirus status from the catalog of TCR beta chain sequences, a statistical classification framework was built. TCRdb limited this immuneACCESS table to in-frame rearrangements with V and J called. A share of clones is missing; checked studies link under half to unresolved V genes, and the rest is unexplained. From that table come the V and J calls and clone size; the DNA was used to work out D and trimming. A total of 150,000 to 200,000 clones appear in this sample, around four fifths of them only once. Jointly, the top ten make up under 2.5% of the sample.

The sequencing input was PBMCs. The sequence derives from a man aged 30-40 years in good health and CMV-seropositive. The chain was built from TRBV6-5 and TRBJ2-7; the D gene is perhaps TRBD2, from 5 matching bases. The CDR3 has the sequence CASSYSLTNELEQYF. In nucleotide form, the sequence is TGTGCCAGCAGTTACTCCTTGACTAATGAGTTGGAGCAGTACTTC.